This T cell receptor beta chain stems from a study of OX40 agonist ivuxolimab in advanced cancers. Study-level findings and limits: The authors also found low normalized T-cell clonal expansion in some nonresponders.

This clone appeared many times. Its target is not known. Germline V gene lookup returns CDR1 MGHRA and CDR2 YSYEKL. The CDR3 totals 16 residues. V lost 1 base and J 1 base, leaving 13 bases between the germline ends. This table comes from immunoSEQ multiplex PCR, and its TCRdb copy is limited to in-frame clones, with some not included. The sample has about 71,000 clones; about 83% are singletons. The sequencing here drew on CD4+ or CD8+ T cells sorted from blood, taken in a trial of the OX40 agonist ivuxolimab. J is TRBJ1-2 and V is TRBV4-1, with D perhaps matching TRBD1 (5 bases). This receptor was obtained from an adult with an advanced solid tumor such as melanoma, head and neck, liver or kidney cancer. The CDR3: CASSQVGQGLNYGYTF. CDR3 in DNA: TGCGCCAGCAGCCAAGTCGGGCAGGGCCTTAACTATGGCTACACCTTC.